A single sample gave rise to the 21 T cell receptor beta chains below, sequenced in a study of a mutant IDH1 vaccine in newly diagnosed glioma. Time point indicated: baseline, week 1 (first vaccination visit). The treatment is: pre-vaccination baseline after standard-of-care therapy. TCRdb's table, derived via immunoSEQ multiplex PCR, lists solely in-frame clones and lacks some. Of some 90,000 clones detected, approximately 80% appear once; the ten largest clones hold 4.5% to 5.5%. This specimen consisted of PBMCs, obtained from a glioma patient treated with radiotherapy, temozolomide or both. Receptors originate from a man aged 40-55 years with glioma. Some clones in this sample may be carry-over from other donors' samples.

A single count supports this clone. The chain combines TRBV20-1 with TRBJ1-1; D unclear. This CDR3 is built from 11 residues. V was clipped by 2 bases and J by 4 bases, with 5 bases between them. Germline V lookup: CDR1 DFQATT, CDR2 SNEGSKA (reference sequence). CDR3 nucleotides: TGCAGTGCTAGAACGAGCACTGAAGCTTTCTTT. Residues: CSARTSTEAFF.

J is TRBJ1-1 and V is TRBV7-2; weak D call: TRBD1 (5 bases). The V and J ends lost 1 base and 6 bases respectively, with 15 bases between them. The CDR3 length is 15 residues. Germline V gives CDR1 SGHTA, CDR2 FQGNSA. The CDR3 region has the DNA TGTGCCAGCAGCTTAGTGGGAGGGGTAGCGGCTGAAGCTTTCTTT. The encoded protein is CASSLVGGVAAEAFF.

This sequence joins TRBV25-1 and TRBJ1-2; D is perhaps TRBD1 (6 bases). The CDR3 is made up of 16 amino acids. V was trimmed by 2 bases and J by 4 bases, leaving 17 bases between them. Germline CDR1 and CDR2: MGHDK and SYGVNS. CDR3 sequence: CASSEGSWGRAYGYTF. In nucleotides, the CDR3 is TGTGCCAGCAGTGAAGGCTCCTGGGGGCGCGCCTATGGCTACACCTTC.

In DNA, the CDR3 is TGTGCCAGCAGCTTGGTATCAAAAAACGGGGGCTACACCTTC. It specifies CASSLVSKNGGYTF. The chain recombines TRBV5-4 with TRBJ1-2; D unclear. Per the germline V gene, CDR1 is SGHNT and CDR2 is YYREEE (reference sequence). Trimming took off 0 bases at V and 8 bases at J, with 14 bases between the two ends. The length of the CDR3 is 14 residues. Drawing the rest from reference TRBV5-4 and TRBJ1-2, the complete variable domain is ETGVTQSPTHLIKTRGQQVTLRCSSQSGHNTVSWYQQALGQGPQFIFQYYREEENGRGNFPPRFSGLQFPNYSSELNVNALELDDSALYLCASSLVSKNGGYTFGSGTRLTVV.

The CDR3 protein is CASSSPGQNTEAFF. DNA for the CDR3: TGTGCCAGCAGTTCACCGGGACAGAACACTGAAGCTTTCTTT. The chain combines TRBV6-5 with TRBJ1-1, with a weak D call TRBD1 (6 bases). Germline V lookup: CDR1 MNHEY, CDR2 SVGAGI. Trimming took 4 bases from V and 1 from J, leaving 10 bases between them. The CDR3 extends over 14 amino acids.

V gene TRBV5-1 combines with J gene TRBJ2-2, with D possibly TRBD1 on 6 matching bases. The CDR3 covers 16 residues. Germline V gene lookup returns CDR1 SGHRS and CDR2 YFSETQ. V was cut by 3 bases and J by 5 bases, with 17 bases left in between. The CDR3 here is CASSSSTGYGTGELFF. CDR3 coding DNA: TGCGCCAGCAGCTCAAGTACAGGGTACGGAACCGGGGAGCTGTTTTTT.

The chain uses TRBV5-1 and TRBJ1-2, with 10 nucleotides matching TRBD1. The CDR3 totals 13 residues. The J segment lost 8 bases and the V segment lost 4 bases, leaving 5 bases of the junction unmatched. Germline V gene data show CDR1 as SGHRS and CDR2 as YFSETQ. The CDR3 DNA reads TGCGCCAGCAGCAGGGACAGGGGAGACGGCTACACCTTC. Translating gives CASSRDRGDGYTF.

This chain connects TRBV6-5 to TRBJ1-1; D is perhaps TRBD1 (6 bases). The CDR3 consists of 12 residues. The germline V gene has CDR1 MNHEY and CDR2 SVGAGI. Trimming pared 6 bases from V and 4 bases from J, leaving 9 bases between. The CDR3 loop is CASSRGGTEAFF. CDR3 in DNA: TGTGCCAGCAGCAGGGGAGGCACTGAAGCTTTCTTT.

The chain combines TRBV4-2 with TRBJ2-3; TRBD1 aligns across 9 bases. Germline V gene data show CDR1 as LGHNA and CDR2 as YNFKEQ. The CDR3 has 17 residues. V was clipped by 3 bases and J by 5 bases; unmatched bases: 12. The CDR3 sequence: CASSQVGAGTGRDTQYF. The CDR3 nucleotides read TGTGCCAGCAGCCAGGTTGGGGCCGGGACAGGGCGAGATACGCAGTATTTT.

The chain has TRBV2 and TRBJ1-1; TRBD1 matches at 7 bases. Germline V CDR1 and CDR2: SNHLY, FYNNEI. The CDR3 has 11 residues. The V and J ends lost 9 bases and 11 bases, in that order; junction bases with no gene match: 9. This CDR3 reads CASCTGQVAFF. The CDR3 coding sequence is TGTGCCAGTTGTACCGGACAGGTCGCTTTCTTT.

The chain couples TRBV2 to TRBJ2-7; a possible D gene is TRBD2 (5 bases). The length of the CDR3 is 13 residues. V was cut by 3 bases and J by 7 bases, with 13 bases left in between. CDR1 is SNHLY and CDR2 is FYNNEI in the germline V gene. The CDR3 bases are TGTGCCAGCAGTGATAGGCCCAGAGGGGAGCAGTACTTC. Translation: CASSDRPRGEQYF.

In its sample, this clone was seen a few times. The CDR3 is CASSLTPYEQYF. In DNA, the CDR3 is TGTGCCAGCAGCTTGACCCCCTACGAGCAGTACTTC. The rearrangement links TRBV7-8 to TRBJ2-7; D unresolved. V lost 3 bases to trimming and J lost 2 bases, with 5 bases between them. CDR1 and CDR2 from the germline V gene are SGHVS and FQNEAQ. The CDR3 spans 12 residues.

This chain connects TRBV5-1 to TRBJ1-2; D call uncertain. The V gene lost 5 bases and the J gene lost 0 bases, with 11 bases spanning the gap. This CDR3 contains 14 residues. From germline, CDR1 is SGHRS and CDR2 YFSETQ. The CDR3 region is CASRASMTNYGYTF. Here the CDR3 DNA reads TGCGCCAGCAGGGCTTCCATGACTAACTATGGCTACACCTTC.

The chain joins TRBV15 to TRBJ1-5; the D is unclear. The V gene lost 4 bases and the J gene lost 4 bases, with 8 bases spanning the gap. The CDR3 totals 13 residues. Germline assignment: CDR1 LNHNV and CDR2 YYDKDF (reference sequence). The CDR3 is CATSTLGNQPQHF. CDR3 bases: TGTGCCACCAGCACTCTGGGGAATCAGCCCCAGCATTTT.

The rearrangement joins TRBV18 to TRBJ2-5, with D perhaps matching TRBD1 or TRBD2 (6 bases each). CDR3 length: 14 amino acids. V was clipped by 3 bases and J by 5 bases, with 13 bases between them. Germline V gene sequence: CDR1 KGHSH, CDR2 LQKENI. The CDR3 sequence is CASSPPGGGETQYF. The CDR3 DNA follows: TGTGCCAGCTCACCTCCTGGAGGGGGGGAGACCCAGTACTTC. Full variable domain (missing parts from reference TRBV18 and TRBJ2-5): NAGVMQNPRHLVRRRGQEARLRCSPMKGHSHVYWYRQLPEEGLKFMVYLQKENIIDESGMPKERFSAEFPKEGPSILRIQQVVRGDSAAYFCASSPPGGGETQYFGPGTRLLVL.

The rearrangement uses TRBV23-1 and TRBJ1-5, with TRBD1 identical over 10 bases. TRBV23-1 is reported as an ORF; its role is uncertain. This CDR3 has 17 amino acids. Trimming took 8 bases from V and 3 from J; bases not matched to a gene: 13. The CDR3 DNA reads as TGCGCCAGCCGTCGGGGGACAGGGGATGCTGTCAATCAGCCCCAGCATTTT. Residues: CASRRGTGDAVNQPQHF.

Worth noting for this clone: At one boundary the junction diverges from the germline segment, which might be a read error. The chain joins TRBV10-3 to TRBJ2-7; no reliable D call. Germline V gene sequence: CDR1 ENHRY, CDR2 SYGVKD. The CDR3 runs 13 residues. Written as DNA, the CDR3 is TGTGCCATCAGTGGTGATAGCTCCAACGAGCAGTACTTC. This encodes CAISGDSSNEQYF.

This CDR3 is CASSGFSPGTEAFF. The CDR3 DNA follows: TGCGCCAGCAGTGGGTTCAGCCCGGGGACTGAAGCTTTCTTT. The V call is TRBV5-1, the J call TRBJ1-1, with no clear D. V dropped 5 bases and J dropped 5 bases, with 16 bases sitting between them. CDR3 length equals 14 residues. Germline lookup yields CDR1 SGHRS and CDR2 YFSETQ.

The chain couples TRBV29-1 to TRBJ2-1, with no clear D. This CDR3 region has 12 residues. Trimming removed 2 bases from V and 6 bases from J, with 8 bases in between. Germline V lookup: CDR1 SQVTM, CDR2 ANQGSEA. CDR3 region: CSVESGINEQFF. The CDR3 bases are TGCAGCGTTGAATCTGGGATCAATGAGCAGTTCTTC.

This clone was observed many times. This chain connects TRBV16 to TRBJ2-7; TRBD1 agrees at 9 bases. Unmatched junction bases numbered 8, after V lost 5 bases and J lost 6 bases. Germline CDR1 and CDR2: KGHSY and FQNENV. The CDR3 is 14 amino acids. The CDR3 nucleotides are TGTGCCAGCAGCTTGCGACAGGGGGAAGGCGAGCAGTACTTC. Translated, it gives CASSLRQGEGEQYF.

This clone appeared once. The chain recombines TRBV10-1 with TRBJ2-2; D might be TRBD1 (5 bases). The CDR3 consists of 14 residues. Germline assignment: CDR1 WNHNN and CDR2 SYGVQD (reference sequence). The V gene lost 5 bases and the J gene lost 6 bases, with 13 bases spanning the gap. The DNA for the CDR3 is TGCGCCAGCAGTCTAAGTATAGGGGCCGGGGAGCTGTTTTTT. As protein: CASSLSIGAGELFF.